The 28 T cell receptor beta chains listed next were all sequenced from one sample in a study of CD8+ T cells in alopecia areata. Reverse transcription of extracted RNA yielded cDNA, which provided the sequencing template. Produced via immunoSEQ multiplex PCR; TCRdb's table is partial and in-frame only. The sample shows more than 90,000 clones, about two fifths of them seen only once. Sequenced material: CD4+ T cells sorted from blood. These receptors all come from a human donor with alopecia areata.

To note about this clone: Within the sample, other DNA sequences also encode this same CDR3. The chain joins TRBV27 to TRBJ2-2; D unresolved. V lost 3 bases and J 5 bases, leaving 4 bases between the germline ends. CDR1 is MNHEY and CDR2 is SMNVEV in the germline V gene (reference sequence). This CDR3 region has 12 residues. The CDR3 coding sequence is TGTGCCAGCAGTTTTTATACCGGGGAGCTGTTTTTT. It encodes CASSFYTGELFF.

The V and J genes are TRBV7-9 and TRBJ2-7, with D unresolved. This CDR3 region has 14 residues. CDR1 SEHNR and CDR2 FQNEAQ come from the germline V gene (reference sequence). V lost 5 bases to trimming and J lost 2 bases, with 13 bases between them. CDR3 nucleotides: TGTGCCAGCAGCCCCACAAGACGGCCCTACGAGCAGTACTTC. Its translation is CASSPTRRPYEQYF. Looking up the rest from reference TRBV7-9 and TRBJ2-7 gives the full variable domain: DTGVSQNPRHKITKRGQNVTFRCDPISEHNRLYWYRQTLGQGPEFLTYFQNEAQLEKSRLLSDRFSAERPKGSFSTLEIQRTEQGDSAMYLCASSPTRRPYEQYFGPGTRLTVT.

The genes are TRBV2 and TRBJ2-7; D is undetermined. Germline loops: CDR1 SNHLY, CDR2 FYNNEI. CDR3 size: 12 residues. V lost 4 bases and J lost 3, with 7 bases in between. CDR3 DNA sequence: TGTGCCAGCAGTGCCGACTTCTACGAGCAGTACTTC. Its protein is CASSADFYEQYF.

This clone occurred a few times. This rearrangement joins TRBV28 to TRBJ2-3; TRBD2 matches at 7 bases. V dropped 5 bases and J dropped 6; count of bases not matched to a gene: 11. Germline CDR1 MDHEN, CDR2 SYDVKM. The CDR3 sequence is 15 residues long. This chain's CDR3 is CASSRSSGPKDTQYF. In nucleotides, the CDR3 is TGTGCCAGCAGTAGGTCTAGCGGCCCAAAGGATACGCAGTATTTT.

This clone appeared a few times. The V call is TRBV6-5, the J call TRBJ2-1; 7 nucleotides line up with TRBD2. Germline CDR1 and CDR2: MNHEY and SVGAGI. The CDR3 consists of 16 residues. V shed 0 bases, J shed 3 bases, and the junction held 5 bases outside the gene matches. The CDR3 spells CASSYSSGVNYNEQFF. CDR3 in DNA: TGTGCCAGCAGTTACTCGAGCGGGGTCAACTACAATGAGCAGTTCTTC.

The CDR3 loop reads CASSSRGTYEQYF. The CDR3, as DNA: TGTGCCAGCAGTTCCAGGGGCACCTACGAGCAGTACTTC. V and J are TRBV25-1 and TRBJ2-7, with a weak D call TRBD1 (6 bases). Germline V CDR1 and CDR2: MGHDK, SYGVNS. The CDR3 is 13 amino acids. V shed 5 bases and J shed 2 bases, with 10 bases lying between them.

This clone was seen a single time. The chain couples TRBV29-1 to TRBJ2-7; 10 bases line up with TRBD1. The J segment lost 6 bases and the V segment lost 5 bases, leaving 7 bases of the junction unmatched. The CDR3 runs 13 residues. Germline-derived CDR1 and CDR2 are SQVTM and ANQGSEA. The CDR3 is CSVHRDRGGEQYF. DNA for the CDR3: TGCAGCGTTCACCGGGACAGGGGTGGCGAGCAGTACTTC.

This clone has only a few counts. The chain joins TRBV7-2 to TRBJ2-7; D may be TRBD1 (6 bases). This CDR3 is 15 amino acids long. Trimming stripped 4 bases from V and 6 bases from J, with 19 bases between. Germline V CDR1 and CDR2: SGHTA, FQGNSA. The CDR3 spells CASSSGQFAYLEQYF. In nucleotides, the CDR3 is TGTGCCAGCAGCTCCGGACAGTTCGCTTACCTCGAGCAGTACTTC.

The chain has TRBV30 and TRBJ1-5, with D hard to call. The CDR3 consists of 15 residues. V was cut by 3 bases and J by 2 bases, with 14 bases left in between. The germline V gene encodes CDR1 GTSNPN and CDR2 SVGIG (reference sequence). CDR3 DNA: TGTGCCTGGAGCCCCGGGCCCGGCGGCAATCAGCCCCAGCATTTT. It specifies CAWSPGPGGNQPQHF.

This clone was found a few times. This chain uses TRBV29-1 with TRBJ2-3; D gene unclear. CDR1 and CDR2 from the germline V gene are SQVTM and ANQGSEA. The CDR3 has 13 amino acids. V gave up 3 bases and J gave up 6 bases, with 13 bases separating them. DNA of the CDR3: TGCAGCGTTGAGGGCCCCAGACCGGATACGCAGTATTTT. Protein sequence: CSVEGPRPDTQYF.

J is TRBJ2-3 and V is TRBV29-1; D might be TRBD1 (6 bases). The CDR3 runs to 14 residues. The germline V and J ends were trimmed by 4 bases and 3 bases, with 14 bases remaining between them. Germline V gene lookup returns CDR1 SQVTM and CDR2 ANQGSEA. As DNA, the CDR3 is TGCAGCGTTGCGAACAGGGCAGGGACAGATACGCAGTATTTT. Protein: CSVANRAGTDTQYF.

This clone was seen more than once but under ten times. This sequence joins TRBV11-2 and TRBJ2-7, with D unresolved. CDR3 length equals 12 residues. CDR1 is SGHAT, CDR2 FQNNGV, per germline. Trimming pared 5 bases from V and 4 bases from J, leaving 9 bases between. The CDR3 region has the DNA TGTGCCAGCAGCCCCCACCTTTACGAGCAGTACTTC. Encoded protein: CASSPHLYEQYF.

This clone was observed a few times. This chain uses TRBV19 with TRBJ1-1; D is ambiguous. V lost 2 bases and J 7 bases, leaving 8 bases between the germline ends. In germline, CDR1 is LNHDA, CDR2 SQIVND (reference sequence). The CDR3 sequence is 12 residues long. CDR3 amino acids: CASSINDREAFF. The DNA for the CDR3 is TGTGCCAGTAGTATAAACGACCGTGAAGCTTTCTTT. Combining the CDR3 with reference TRBV19 and TRBJ1-1 gives the whole variable domain DGGITQSPKYLFRKEGQNVTLSCEQNLNHDAMYWYRQDPGQGLRLIYYSQIVNDFQKGDIAEGYSVSREKKESFPLTVTSAQKNPTAFYLCASSINDREAFFGQGTRLTVV.

A few counts support this clone. The chain couples TRBV29-1 to TRBJ1-1, with D possibly being TRBD1 (6 bases). CDR1 and CDR2 (germline): SQVTM, ANQGSEA. This CDR3 has 14 amino acids. V was pared by 7 bases and J by 6 bases, with 21 bases between. CDR3 DNA sequence: TGCAGCGCCCTCCGGGAGTTCTCAGGGGCTGAAGCTTTCTTT. Amino acid sequence: CSALREFSGAEAFF.

This chain connects TRBV2 to TRBJ2-2; D might be TRBD1 (5 bases). Trimming took 0 bases from V and 5 from J, leaving 13 bases between them. Germline V gene sequence: CDR1 SNHLY, CDR2 FYNNEI. This CDR3 comprises 16 residues. The CDR3 protein is CASSEAGQGGTGELFF. CDR3 sequence (DNA): TGTGCCAGCAGTGAAGCGGGGCAGGGTGGGACCGGGGAGCTGTTTTTT.

The rearrangement uses TRBV7-2 and TRBJ1-1; no definite D call. The CDR3 runs to 16 residues. The germline gives CDR1 SGHTA, CDR2 FQGNSA. The ends were cut back, 4 bases at V and 1 base at J, with 16 bases in the middle. This CDR3 reads CASSWTPDQANTEAFF. The CDR3 region has the DNA TGTGCCAGCAGCTGGACCCCGGACCAGGCGAACACTGAAGCTTTCTTT.

This clone was seen only once. The V gene is TRBV29-1, the J gene TRBJ1-1, with TRBD1 matching over 7 bases. Trimming took 8 bases from V and 1 from J; bases not matched to a gene: 10. The length of the CDR3 is 14 residues. Germline loops: CDR1 SQVTM, CDR2 ANQGSEA. CDR3 sequence reads: CSSLGGQTNTEAFF. For the CDR3, the DNA is TGCAGCTCCCTCGGGGGACAGACGAACACTGAAGCTTTCTTT. The variable domain in full, completed from reference TRBV29-1 and TRBJ1-1, reads SAVISQKPSRDICQRGTSLTIQCQVDSQVTMMFWYRQQPGQSLTLIATANQGSEATYESGFVIDKFPISRPNLTFSTLTVSNMSPEDSSIYLCSSLGGQTNTEAFFGQGTRLTVV.

This clone was recorded a few times. V and J are TRBV4-1 and TRBJ1-1, with 9 positions matching TRBD1. This CDR3 has 15 residues. In germline, CDR1 is MGHRA, CDR2 YSYEKL. The V gene end was trimmed by 1 base and the J gene end by 5 bases; junction bases not matched to a gene: 5. The CDR3: CASSQAYRGRTEAFF. CDR3 nucleotides: TGCGCCAGCAGCCAAGCGTACAGGGGGCGGACTGAAGCTTTCTTT.

The chain joins TRBV28 to TRBJ2-1; 7 nucleotides agree with TRBD2. The CDR3 is 15 amino acids. V was clipped by 7 bases and J by 1 base; unmatched bases: 7. Germline loops: CDR1 MDHEN, CDR2 SYDVKM. The CDR3 nucleotides read TGTGCCAGCATGACGGCGGGAGTGTCCTACAATGAGCAGTTCTTC. This encodes CASMTAGVSYNEQFF.

This clone came up a few times. J is TRBJ1-5 and V is TRBV4-2; tentative D call: TRBD1 (5 bases). Germline values: CDR1 LGHNA, CDR2 YNFKEQ. The CDR3 is 13 amino acids. Trimming pared 3 bases from V and 4 bases from J, leaving 7 bases between. The CDR3 DNA reads as TGTGCCAGCAGCCAGCAGGGTAATCAGCCCCAGCATTTT. Translation: CASSQQGNQPQHF.

This clone has just a few counts. This rearrangement joins TRBV30 to TRBJ2-7, with 8 bases fitting TRBD1. Trimming cost V 6 bases and J 3 bases; bases outside gene matches: 1. Germline CDR1 GTSNPN, CDR2 SVGIG (reference sequence). The CDR3 has 11 amino acids. The CDR3 reads CACGQGYEQYF. The CDR3 nucleotides read TGTGCCTGCGGACAGGGCTACGAGCAGTACTTC. The full variable domain, rest sourced from reference TRBV30 and TRBJ2-7, is SQTIHQWPATLVQPVGSPLSLECTVEGTSNPNLYWYRQAAGRGLQLLFYSVGIGQISSEVPQNLSASRPQDRQFILSSKKLLLSDSGFYLCACGQGYEQYFGPGTRLTVT.

This clone was observed a handful of times. The chain couples TRBV29-1 to TRBJ1-2; 7 bases agree with TRBD1. This CDR3 has 14 residues. The V segment lost 2 bases and the J segment 7 bases; nucleotides outside the gene matches: 10. CDR1 is SQVTM and CDR2 is ANQGSEA in the germline V gene. The CDR3 sequence: CSVERQGVGSGYTF. The CDR3, as DNA: TGCAGCGTTGAACGCCAGGGGGTAGGAAGTGGCTACACCTTC.

The chain couples TRBV7-2 to TRBJ2-7, with TRBD2 matching over 8 bases. There are 15 residues in the CDR3. Trimming cost V 4 bases and J 3 bases; bases outside gene matches: 8. Germline CDR1 is SGHTA and CDR2 is FQGNSA. For the CDR3, the DNA is TGTGCCAGCAGCTCCGGGGGGGCGCTCCGCTACGAGCAGTACTTC. It encodes CASSSGGALRYEQYF.

The rearrangement joins TRBV15 to TRBJ2-7, with D perhaps TRBD1 (6 bases). The V and J ends lost 1 base and 7 bases respectively, with 20 bases between them. Germline-derived CDR1 and CDR2 are LNHNV and YYDKDF (reference sequence). The CDR3 is made up of 16 amino acids. CDR3 region: CATSRADLLGAKEQYF. The DNA for the CDR3 is TGTGCCACCAGCAGAGCAGACCTCCTGGGGGCTAAAGAGCAGTACTTC.

CDR3 nucleotide sequence: TGCAGCGTTAAGGGGCTTGACAGGGAGGGACGCCGCCAAGAGACCCAGTACTTC. It codes for CSVKGLDREGRRQETQYF. The J gene is TRBJ2-5, the V gene TRBV29-1; either TRBD1 or TRBD2 may supply D (7 bases each). V dropped 5 bases and J dropped 1 base, with 26 bases sitting between them. Germline V gives CDR1 SQVTM, CDR2 ANQGSEA. The CDR3 loop spans 18 amino acids.

The chain employs TRBV29-1 and TRBJ2-3, with 8 bases that match TRBD2. The V segment lost 7 bases and the J segment 2 bases; nucleotides outside the gene matches: 8. The CDR3 has 14 residues. Per the germline V gene, CDR1 is SQVTM and CDR2 is ANQGSEA. CDR3 in DNA: TGCAGCGGAGCGGGAGTCTCTCACACAGATACGCAGTATTTT. Protein sequence: CSGAGVSHTDTQYF.

This clone appeared a few times. The chain combines TRBV30 with TRBJ2-2, with 9 bases that match TRBD1. This CDR3 has 14 amino acids. Per germline, CDR1 GTSNPN and CDR2 SVGIG (reference sequence). The ends lost 4 bases at V and 3 bases at J; junction bases unmatched: 3. CDR3 protein: CAWTGQGYTGELFF. The CDR3 region has the DNA TGTGCCTGGACCGGACAGGGGTACACCGGGGAGCTGTTTTTT.

The table lists this clone with a few counts. The chain is built from TRBV28 and TRBJ1-1; 7 bases map to TRBD1. The CDR3 runs to 14 residues. Germline V lookup: CDR1 MDHEN, CDR2 SYDVKM. The V segment lost 6 bases and the J segment 1 base; nucleotides outside the gene matches: 5. This chain's CDR3 is CASSPTGANTEAFF. The CDR3, as DNA: TGTGCCAGCAGCCCCACAGGGGCGAACACTGAAGCTTTCTTT.